This T cell receptor beta chain was recovered during a study of identical twins. J was trimmed by 4 bases and V by 4 bases; bases with no gene match: 8. Looked up from germline, CDR1 is MGHRA and CDR2 is YSYEKL. CDR3 length equals 16 residues. This clonotype appeared many times. TCRdb analysed the 5' RACE reads with MiXCR anew, one entry per CDR3 protein. The sample lists nearly 650,000 distinct CDR3 sequences, 7% to 7.5% occurring once. This sample also belongs to another study, concerning yellow fever vaccine responses in identical twins.

The specimen was PBMCs. The rearrangement uses TRBV4-1 and TRBJ1-2; 11 bases map to TRBD1. The sequence was obtained from a woman aged 18-35 years in good health. The CDR3 loop is CASSLPRTGGVYGYTF. CDR3 sequence (DNA): TGCGCCAGCAGCCTACCCCGGACAGGGGGCGTCTATGGCTACACCTTC.